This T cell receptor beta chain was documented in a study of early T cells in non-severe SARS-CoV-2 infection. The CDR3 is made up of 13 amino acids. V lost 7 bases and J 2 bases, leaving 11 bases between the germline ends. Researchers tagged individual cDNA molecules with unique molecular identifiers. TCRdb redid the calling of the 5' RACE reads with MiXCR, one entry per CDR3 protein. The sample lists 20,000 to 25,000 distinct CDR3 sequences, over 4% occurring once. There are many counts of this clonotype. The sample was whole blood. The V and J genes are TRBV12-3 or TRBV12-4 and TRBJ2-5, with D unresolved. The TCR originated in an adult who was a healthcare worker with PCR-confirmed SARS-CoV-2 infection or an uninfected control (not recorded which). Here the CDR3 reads CASTRTAQETQYF. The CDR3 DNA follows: TGTGCCAGCACGCGAACAGCACAAGAGACCCAGTACTTC.